This T cell receptor beta chain was retrieved from a study of control samples from healthy donors and cancer patients. The germline gives CDR1 SGDLS, CDR2 YYNGEE. This CDR3 is 12 amino acids long. Between the trimmed V and J ends, which lost 0 bases and 6 bases, there was a span of 4 bases. TCRdb keeps only in-frame clones here, not all; method: immunoSEQ multiplex PCR. The repertoire has about 58,000 clones, roughly 90% of them found once; the top ten carry roughly 5.6%. The V call is TRBV9, the J call TRBJ2-1, with D unresolved. The origin of this receptor is a man aged 55-75 years with colorectal cancer. Sequenced sample: PBMCs. Here the CDR3 DNA reads TGTGCCAGCAGCGTAGGACTCAATGAGCAGTTCTTC. Translation gives CASSVGLNEQFF.